This T cell receptor beta chain emerged from a study of CD8 T cells in ankylosing spondylitis. Study conclusions and caveats: Among TCR beta sequences, a motif of several highly homologous variants appeared characteristic of ankylosing spondylitis blood.

In TCRdb, the 5' RACE reads were re-called with MiXCR into one record per CDR3 protein. In the table there are about 540,000 distinct CDR3 sequences, about 12% of which are singletons. The sample holds many counts of this clonotype. Its antigen is not known. This sequence was found in a male donor with ankylosing spondylitis. Sequencing used blood, either unsorted or a sorted T cell fraction (not recorded which).

This CDR3 is CASSRDYAYEQYF. As DNA, the CDR3 is TGCGCCAGCAGCAGGGACTATGCCTACGAGCAGTACTTC. The chain carries TRBV5-1 and TRBJ2-7, with TRBD2 matching over 7 bases. This CDR3 has 13 residues. V lost 4 bases to trimming and J lost 2 bases; unmatched junction nucleotides: 3. Looked up from germline, CDR1 is SGHRS and CDR2 is YFSETQ.